These 6 T cell receptor beta chains originate from one sample sequenced in a study of blood T cell repertoires in COVID-19. Repertoires were generated with immunoSEQ multiplex PCR, while TCRdb's copy carries only in-frame clones and drops some. The sample consists of 220,000 or so clones, approximately 80% of them appearing once. The sequencing sample was made of PBMCs or T cells enriched from blood (not recorded which). These receptors all come from a woman aged 55-69 years who had recovered from COVID-19.

This chain uses TRBV7-2 with TRBJ1-1, with 8 nucleotides matching TRBD1. Germline V lookup: CDR1 SGHTA, CDR2 FQGNSA. This CDR3 contains 16 residues. The junction had 8 bases not matched to a gene; V was cut back by 4 bases and J by 1 base. CDR3 bases: TGTGCCAGCAGCTCCTCGACAGGGGTTGGGAACACTGAAGCTTTCTTT. Encoded protein: CASSSSTGVGNTEAFF.

The chain couples TRBV27 to TRBJ1-5; 9 bases fit TRBD1. The CDR3 sequence is 17 residues long. Germline CDR1 MNHEY, CDR2 SMNVEV (reference sequence). The J segment lost 6 bases and the V segment lost 8 bases, leaving 17 bases of the junction unmatched. The CDR3 nucleotides are TGTGCCAGCTCCCCCTCCACCGGGACAGGGAATTTTCAGCCCCAGCATTTT. This codes for CASSPSTGTGNFQPQHF.

In this sample, this clone turned up a few times. The gene calls are TRBV19 and TRBJ1-5; a possible D gene is TRBD1 (5 bases). The CDR3 consists of 15 residues. Deletions cut 9 bases from V and 1 base from J, with 16 bases between. The V gene's germline CDR1 is LNHDA and CDR2 SQIVND (reference sequence). CDR3 amino acids: CASRRGPQSNQPQHF. The CDR3 DNA is TGTGCCAGCCGGAGGGGTCCGCAAAGCAATCAGCCCCAGCATTTT. The complete variable domain, with remaining parts taken from reference TRBV19 and TRBJ1-5, reads DGGITQSPKYLFRKEGQNVTLSCEQNLNHDAMYWYRQDPGQGLRLIYYSQIVNDFQKGDIAEGYSVSREKKESFPLTVTSAQKNPTAFYLCASRRGPQSNQPQHFGDGTRLSIL.

This chain links TRBV5-4 with TRBJ1-5; D ambiguous. V lost 2 bases and J 5 bases, leaving 11 bases between the germline ends. The germline CDR1 and CDR2 sequences are SGHNT and YYREEE (reference sequence). The CDR3 contains 14 residues. CDR3 protein: CASSLGTVDQPQHF. The CDR3 region has the DNA TGTGCCAGCAGCTTAGGAACAGTAGATCAGCCCCAGCATTTT.

The genes are TRBV11-1 and TRBJ2-7; 8 bases are a match to TRBD1. Germline loops: CDR1 SGHAT, CDR2 FQDESV (reference sequence). The CDR3 totals 16 residues. Trimming took 2 bases from V and 2 from J; bases not matched to a gene: 8. As DNA, the CDR3 is TGTGCCAGCAGCTTAACCTGGACAGGGCTGACCTACGAGCAGTACTTC. Translating gives CASSLTWTGLTYEQYF.

V gene TRBV7-3 combines with J gene TRBJ2-3, with D hard to call. CDR3 size: 13 residues. With 4 bases removed from V and 4 bases from J, the gap between germline ends came to 9 bases. Germline assignment: CDR1 SGHTA and CDR2 FQGTGA. CDR3 sequence (DNA): TGTGCCAGCAGCTCTCGACATGCAGATACGCAGTATTTT. Translating it yields CASSSRHADTQYF.